The sample holds a few counts of the clone carrying this T cell receptor beta chain. Via MiXCR, TCRdb re-called the RACE reads, giving one row per CDR3 protein. In the table there are about 380,000 distinct CDR3 sequences, roughly 5.3% of which are singletons. The J segment lost 6 bases and the V segment lost 4 bases, leaving 1 base of the junction unmatched. CDR1 SGHVS and CDR2 FQNEAQ come from the germline V gene. The CDR3 covers 13 residues. The data stem from a study of human T cells and chemical hapten exposure. Background on the study: Patients' scalps got diphenylcyclopropenone weekly throughout the approximately 25-week study.

Time point described: pre-sensitization, week 0. Regarding treatment: therapeutic diphenylcyclopropenone sensitization with weekly scalp DPC. Ahead of applying each patch test, blood was sampled. Extraction of total RNA was performed on unfractionated whole blood. The origin of this receptor is a woman between 45 and 60 years old with alopecia areata. Some clones in this sample may be carry-over from other donors' samples. V and J are TRBV7-8 and TRBJ2-1, with 9 bases lining up with TRBD1. Source: whole blood, taken in connection with sensitization to the hapten diphenylcyclopropenone (DPC). CDR3 sequence reads: CASSWGQGNEQFF. The CDR3 DNA sequence: TGTGCCAGCAGCTGGGGACAGGGCAATGAGCAGTTCTTC.